This T cell receptor (beta chain) is drawn from a study of CD8 T cells in ankylosing spondylitis. TCRdb fed the 5' RACE reads into MiXCR, producing one record per CDR3 protein. There are roughly 280,000 distinct CDR3 sequences in the sample; 15% to 25% occur only once, and 7.8% lies in the top ten. As concerns this clonotype: Its antigen is not identified.

Study conclusions and caveats: Some motif variants had been reported before (in reactive arthritis synovial fluid and blood). Seemingly characteristic of ankylosing spondylitis blood was a TCR beta motif consisting of roughly 8 highly homologous variants. The authors reported significant enrichment of disease-linked clones in matched ankylosing spondylitis synovial fluid. Peripheral blood held disease-linked clones only at relatively low frequency, and these were CD8+.

Looked up from germline, CDR1 is SGDLS and CDR2 is YYNGEE. V was pared by 3 bases and J by 0 bases, with 19 bases between. This CDR3 is 18 amino acids long. The receptor comes from a male donor with ankylosing spondylitis or in good health (not recorded which). The source material was blood, either unsorted or a sorted T cell fraction (not recorded which). V is TRBV9 and J is TRBJ2-1; TRBD1 or TRBD2 may be the D gene (5 bases each). The CDR3 coding sequence is TGTGCCAGCAGCGGTGGGATAGGGGACCAAAGCTCCTACAATGAGCAGTTCTTC. Translation gives CASSGGIGDQSSYNEQFF.